This T cell receptor beta chain was documented in a study of T cell repertoires in cytomegalovirus infection. CDR3 length: 15 amino acids. V lost 1 base and J lost 5; bases outside the gene matches: 7. From germline, CDR1 is LNHDA and CDR2 SQIVND (reference sequence). A word on this clonotype: The antigen remains unidentified.

MiXCR was run by TCRdb on the reads, yielding one entry per CDR3 protein. In the table there are around 900,000 distinct CDR3 sequences, roughly 30% of which are singletons. This specimen was cultured CD8+ T cells from PBMCs, taken from culture after CMV antigen stimulation. The source of this sequence is a human donor in good health (CMV status not recorded). Some clones in this sample may be carry-over from other donors' samples. The rearrangement links TRBV19 to TRBJ1-1, with 7 bases identical to TRBD1. For the CDR3, the DNA is TGTGCCAGTAGTATAGCCTCAGGGGGAGGAACTGAAGCTTTCTTT. Protein product: CASSIASGGGTEAFF. The variable domain in full, completed from reference TRBV19 and TRBJ1-1, reads DGGITQSPKYLFRKEGQNVTLSCEQNLNHDAMYWYRQDPGQGLRLIYYSQIVNDFQKGDIAEGYSVSREKKESFPLTVTSAQKNPTAFYLCASSIASGGGTEAFFGQGTRLTVV.